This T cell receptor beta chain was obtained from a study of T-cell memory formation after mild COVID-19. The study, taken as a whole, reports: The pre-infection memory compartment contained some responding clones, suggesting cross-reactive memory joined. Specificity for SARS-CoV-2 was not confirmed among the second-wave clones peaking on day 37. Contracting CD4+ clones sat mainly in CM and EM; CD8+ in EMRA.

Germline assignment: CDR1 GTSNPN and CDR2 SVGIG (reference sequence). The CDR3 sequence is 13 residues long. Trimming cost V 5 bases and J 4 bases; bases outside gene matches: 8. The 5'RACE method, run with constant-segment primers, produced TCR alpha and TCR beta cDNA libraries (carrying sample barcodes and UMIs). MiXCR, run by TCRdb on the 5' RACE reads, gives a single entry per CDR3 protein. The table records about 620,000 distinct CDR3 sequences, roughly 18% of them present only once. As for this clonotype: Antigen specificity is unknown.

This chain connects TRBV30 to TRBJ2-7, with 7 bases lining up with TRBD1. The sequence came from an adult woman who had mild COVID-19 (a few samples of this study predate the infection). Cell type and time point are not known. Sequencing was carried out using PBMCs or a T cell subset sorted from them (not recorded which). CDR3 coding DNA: TGTGCCTGGTCCGGGACAGTCCCGTACGAGCAGTACTTC. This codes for CAWSGTVPYEQYF.